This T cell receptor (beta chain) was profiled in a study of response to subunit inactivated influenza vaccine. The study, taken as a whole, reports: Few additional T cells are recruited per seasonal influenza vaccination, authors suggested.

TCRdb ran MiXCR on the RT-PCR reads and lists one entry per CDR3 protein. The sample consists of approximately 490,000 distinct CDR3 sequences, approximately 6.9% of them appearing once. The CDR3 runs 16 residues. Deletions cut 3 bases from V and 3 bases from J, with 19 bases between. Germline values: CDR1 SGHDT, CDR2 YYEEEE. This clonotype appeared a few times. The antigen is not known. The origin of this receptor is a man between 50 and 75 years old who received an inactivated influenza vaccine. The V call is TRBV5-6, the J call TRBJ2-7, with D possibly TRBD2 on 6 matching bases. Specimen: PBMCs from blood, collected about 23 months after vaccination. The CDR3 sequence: CASSSLGGGTFYEQYF. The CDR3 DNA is TGTGCCAGCAGCTCGTTAGGAGGAGGGACCTTCTACGAGCAGTACTTC.